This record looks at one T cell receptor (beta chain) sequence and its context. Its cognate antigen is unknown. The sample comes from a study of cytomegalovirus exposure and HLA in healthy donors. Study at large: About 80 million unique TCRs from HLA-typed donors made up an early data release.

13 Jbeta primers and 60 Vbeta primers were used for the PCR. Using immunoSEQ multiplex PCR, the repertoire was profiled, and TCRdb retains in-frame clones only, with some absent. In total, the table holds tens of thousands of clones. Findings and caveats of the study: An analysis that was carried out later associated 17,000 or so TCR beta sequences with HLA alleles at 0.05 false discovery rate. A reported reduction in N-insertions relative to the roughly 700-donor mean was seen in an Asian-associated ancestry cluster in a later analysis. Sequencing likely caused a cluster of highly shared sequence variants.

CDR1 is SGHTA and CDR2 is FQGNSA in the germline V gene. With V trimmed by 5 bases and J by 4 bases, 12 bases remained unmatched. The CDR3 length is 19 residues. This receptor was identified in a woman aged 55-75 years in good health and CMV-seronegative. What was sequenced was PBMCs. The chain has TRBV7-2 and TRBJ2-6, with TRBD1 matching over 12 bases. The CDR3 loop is CASSPNAGQGAGGANVLTF. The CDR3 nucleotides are TGTGCCAGCAGCCCCAATGCGGGACAGGGGGCAGGGGGGGCCAACGTCCTGACTTTC.